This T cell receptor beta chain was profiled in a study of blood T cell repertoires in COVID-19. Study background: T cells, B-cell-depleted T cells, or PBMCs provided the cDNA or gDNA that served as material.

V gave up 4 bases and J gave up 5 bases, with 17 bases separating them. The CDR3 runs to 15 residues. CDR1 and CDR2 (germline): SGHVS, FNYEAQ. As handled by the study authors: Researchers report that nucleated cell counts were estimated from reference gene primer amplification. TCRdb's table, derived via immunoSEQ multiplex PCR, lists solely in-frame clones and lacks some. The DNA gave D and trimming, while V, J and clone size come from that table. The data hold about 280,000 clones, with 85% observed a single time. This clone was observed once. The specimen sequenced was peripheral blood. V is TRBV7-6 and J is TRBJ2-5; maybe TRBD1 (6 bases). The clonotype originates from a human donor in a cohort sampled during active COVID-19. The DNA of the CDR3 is TGTGCCAGCAGCTCCAATCCCCAGGGGTCGGAGACCCAGTACTTC. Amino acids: CASSSNPQGSETQYF.